This T cell receptor beta chain was sequenced during a study of cytomegalovirus exposure and HLA in healthy donors. It was with 60 Vbeta and 13 Jbeta primers that the PCR ran. Using immunoSEQ multiplex PCR, the repertoire was profiled, and TCRdb retains in-frame clones only, with some absent. This table holds under 200,000 clones, roughly 88% found once. This clone occurred once. The antigen is undetermined. Study-level findings and limits: For most TCR beta V segments, an earlier analysis put the productive rate at about 87% or about 30% of the time. A likely sequencing artifact accounted for one observed cluster of highly shared sequence variants. With DRB1 most and HLA-C fewest, TCR association rates differed between HLA loci in a later analysis.

CDR1 and CDR2 from the germline V gene are LGHNA and YSLEER. This CDR3 has 13 residues. V lost 0 bases and J lost 8, with 10 bases in between. The specimen was PBMCs. This chain uses TRBV4-3 with TRBJ1-2; D perhaps matches TRBD1 (5 bases). The receptor was isolated from a man between 45 and 60 years old in good health and CMV-seropositive. CDR3: CASSQDRGGGYTF. CDR3 nucleotide sequence: TGCGCCAGCAGCCAAGATAGGGGAGGGGGCTACACCTTC.